The 5 T cell receptor beta chains listed next were all sequenced from one sample in a study of Ad26.COV2.S vaccination and SARS-CoV-2 variants. Regarding treatment: around 19 received Ad26.COV2.S at low or high dose, single or two shots; about five received placebo; per-sample allocation not given. The samples date from day 63 after the first vaccine or placebo injection. Clones were read by immunoSEQ multiplex PCR, and TCRdb kept only the in-frame ones, dropping some. In the table there are around 450,000 clones, 80% to 90% of which are singletons. The sample consisted of peripheral blood, taken in a trial of Ad26.COV2.S vaccine versus placebo. All receptors come from a person between 18 and 59 years old who received the Ad26.COV2.S COVID-19 vaccine or a placebo.

The genes are TRBV7-2 and TRBJ2-6; D is uncertain. The V end was cut by 7 bases, the J end by 1 base, with 5 bases between. The CDR3 is 13 residues long. Germline loops: CDR1 SGHTA, CDR2 FQGNSA. The DNA for the CDR3 is TGTGCCAGCACCGTGTCTGGGGCCAACGTCCTGACTTTC. Translation: CASTVSGANVLTF.

This chain joins TRBV5-1 and TRBJ2-2; D remains unclear. With 0 bases removed from V and 1 base from J, the gap between germline ends came to 10 bases. The CDR3 extends over 16 amino acids. CDR1 SGHRS and CDR2 YFSETQ come from the germline V gene. The CDR3 DNA follows: TGCGCCAGCAGCTTGGCGGTCCCCTTGAACACCGGGGAGCTGTTTTTT. Its translation is CASSLAVPLNTGELFF.

This rearrangement joins TRBV7-2 to TRBJ1-2; no reliable D call. There are 12 residues in the CDR3. Germline loops: CDR1 SGHTA, CDR2 FQGNSA. V lost 5 bases, J lost 2 bases, and 6 bases lay in between. The CDR3 region has the DNA TGTGCCAGCAGCCCCTACAACTATGGCTACACCTTC. Protein product: CASSPYNYGYTF.

The rearrangement links TRBV11-3 to TRBJ2-2, with 7 nucleotides matching TRBD1. Germline V gene data show CDR1 as SGHNT and CDR2 as YENEEA. V shed 5 bases and J 5 bases; nucleotides not matched to a gene: 8. CDR3 length: 15 residues. The CDR3 sequence: CASSPRDRITGELFF. The CDR3 DNA is TGTGCCAGCAGCCCACGGGACAGAATTACCGGGGAGCTGTTTTTT.

The V and J genes are TRBV9 and TRBJ2-1; 7 bases agree with TRBD2. Unmatched junction bases numbered 4, after V lost 0 bases and J lost 7 bases. This CDR3 comprises 14 residues. The germline V gene encodes CDR1 SGDLS and CDR2 YYNGEE. Here the CDR3 reads CASSVDGRRNEQFF. The CDR3 DNA sequence: TGTGCCAGCAGCGTAGACGGGAGGAGGAATGAGCAGTTCTTC.